One sample yielded the 10 T cell receptor beta chains listed below, sequenced in a study of T cell changes during pregnancy in multiple sclerosis. Sequencing used immunoSEQ multiplex PCR; TCRdb keeps in-frame clones, though not all of them. The profile shows more than 85,000 clones, around 93% of them singletons. Specimen: peripheral blood, collected in the third trimester of pregnancy. The receptors originated from a female donor in good health, enrolled as a control in a pregnancy study.

The chain employs TRBV6-5 and TRBJ2-7, with 7 bases lining up with TRBD2. V was clipped by 5 bases and J by 6 bases; unmatched bases: 10. Germline values: CDR1 MNHEY, CDR2 SVGAGI. The CDR3 has 14 amino acids. The CDR3 DNA sequence: TGTGCCAGCAGTAGCGGGGAGAAGAACCTCGAGCAGTACTTC. Translation: CASSSGEKNLEQYF.

The rearrangement uses TRBV6-6 and TRBJ2-5; 12 nucleotides agree with TRBD2. The CDR3 runs to 15 residues. Unmatched junction bases numbered 7, after V lost 6 bases and J lost 5 bases. Germline values: CDR1 MNHNY, CDR2 SVGAGI (reference sequence). CDR3 nucleotides: TGTGCCAGCAGACCGGGACTAGCGGGCGCGGAGACCCAGTACTTC. It specifies CASRPGLAGAETQYF.

The chain carries TRBV13 and TRBJ2-3; D remains ambiguous. Germline lookup yields CDR1 PRHDT and CDR2 FYEKMQ (reference sequence). Trimming shortened V by 4 bases and J by 1 base, and 6 bases separated the two germline ends. This CDR3 spans 13 amino acids. This CDR3 is CASSWQGTDTQYF. CDR3 DNA: TGTGCCAGCAGCTGGCAGGGCACAGATACGCAGTATTTT.

This clone was counted a single time. V is TRBV5-1 and J is TRBJ1-1, with TRBD1 identical over 10 bases. The CDR3 extends over 15 amino acids. Per germline, CDR1 SGHRS and CDR2 YFSETQ. V was clipped by 4 bases and J by 1 base; unmatched bases: 4. This CDR3 is CASSDRDRGNTEAFF. The DNA of the CDR3 is TGCGCCAGCAGCGACCGGGACAGGGGGAACACTGAAGCTTTCTTT. Filled out from reference TRBV5-1 and TRBJ1-1, the complete variable domain reads KAGVTQTPRYLIKTRGQQVTLSCSPISGHRSVSWYQQTPGQGLQFLFEYFSETQRNKGNFPGRFSGRQFSNSRSEMNVSTLELGDSALYLCASSDRDRGNTEAFFGQGTRLTVV.

The chain is built from TRBV5-1 and TRBJ2-2, with TRBD1 identical over 8 bases. The CDR3 length is 17 residues. V trimming: 4 bases; J trimming: 3 bases; junction bases outside the gene matches: 11. The germline V gene has CDR1 SGHRS and CDR2 YFSETQ. The CDR3 DNA is TGCGCCAGCAGCCGCTTACCCAGGGGGCCGGACACCGGGGAGCTGTTTTTT. This codes for CASSRLPRGPDTGELFF. The whole variable domain, filled in from reference TRBV5-1 and TRBJ2-2, reads KAGVTQTPRYLIKTRGQQVTLSCSPISGHRSVSWYQQTPGQGLQFLFEYFSETQRNKGNFPGRFSGRQFSNSRSEMNVSTLELGDSALYLCASSRLPRGPDTGELFFGEGSRLTVL.

The chain carries TRBV16 and TRBJ2-7; D unresolved. Germline V gives CDR1 KGHSY, CDR2 FQNENV. V lost 3 bases, J lost 4 bases, and 4 bases lay in between. CDR3 size: 11 residues. CDR3 coding DNA: TGTGCCAGCAGCCAGTCATACGAGCAGTACTTC. Translated: CASSQSYEQYF.

The chain combines TRBV6-1 with TRBJ1-1; no firm D call. Germline CDR1 and CDR2: MNHNS and SASEGT. The CDR3 is made up of 14 amino acids. Trimming shortened V by 0 bases and J by 2 bases, and 7 bases separated the two germline ends. CDR3 DNA: TGTGCCAGCAGTGAAGCCCCAGAAAACACTGAAGCTTTCTTT. This translates into CASSEAPENTEAFF.

The V gene is TRBV10-3, the J gene TRBJ2-3, with 9 bases identical to TRBD2. The CDR3 contains 12 residues. Germline V gene data show CDR1 as ENHRY and CDR2 as SYGVKD. The CDR3 DNA follows: TGTGTCGTTGCGGGAGGGTTAGATACGCAGTATTTT. Protein sequence: CVVAGGLDTQYF.

V gene TRBV27 combines with J gene TRBJ1-1; perhaps TRBD1 as D (5 bases). Germline CDR1 MNHEY, CDR2 SMNVEV (reference sequence). V lost 3 bases, J lost 4 bases, and 9 bases lay in between. This CDR3 comprises 13 residues. In DNA, the CDR3 is TGTGCCAGCAGTTTCGGGGGGTCCACTGAAGCTTTCTTT. Translating it yields CASSFGGSTEAFF.

This sequence joins TRBV4-1 and TRBJ2-7; TRBD1 matches 9 bases. Germline CDR1 reads MGHRA; CDR2 reads YSYEKL. The trim removed 4 bases at V and 5 bases at J, leaving 9 bases unmatched. This CDR3 spans 15 amino acids. The CDR3 sequence: CASSLSRDRVNEQYF. Written as DNA, the CDR3 is TGCGCCAGCAGCCTATCCCGGGACAGGGTAAACGAGCAGTACTTC.